The 28 T cell receptor beta chains given below trace back to one sample, sequenced in a study of technical replicates of blood from a few donors (dated by TCRdb to 2016 to 2017). The method was the immunoSEQ multiplex PCR assay. Not all clones reach the TCRdb copy of this immuneACCESS table, which keeps in-frame sequences only. Checked studies attribute under half of the gap to unresolved V genes and leave the rest unexplained. The sample table contains around 100,000 clones; only one count was recorded for approximately 95% of them. Around 0.3% of the sample is in the top ten clones. Specimen: T cells isolated from PBMCs. The receptors shown here come from a human donor in good health.

The CDR3 sequence is CASSQEGLANNGEQYF. The CDR3 DNA reads as TGTGCCAGCAGCCAAGAGGGACTAGCAAACAACGGGGAGCAGTACTTC. V and J are TRBV4-2 and TRBJ2-7; 9 nucleotides line up with TRBD2. Germline-derived CDR1 and CDR2 are LGHNA and YNFKEQ. The V and J ends lost 0 bases and 7 bases, in that order; junction bases with no gene match: 10. This CDR3 region has 16 residues.

The chain combines TRBV5-1 with TRBJ2-3, with 15 bases that match TRBD2. CDR3 size: 17 residues. Germline CDR1 and CDR2: SGHRS and YFSETQ. J lost 2 bases, V lost 3 bases, and 4 bases had no gene match. The CDR3 DNA is TGCGCCAGCAGCTGGGGGACTAGCGGGAGGCTCACAGATACGCAGTATTTT. The encoded protein is CASSWGTSGRLTDTQYF. The full variable domain, rest sourced from reference TRBV5-1 and TRBJ2-3, is KAGVTQTPRYLIKTRGQQVTLSCSPISGHRSVSWYQQTPGQGLQFLFEYFSETQRNKGNFPGRFSGRQFSNSRSEMNVSTLELGDSALYLCASSWGTSGRLTDTQYFGPGTRLTVL.

This chain connects TRBV21-1 to TRBJ1-5; TRBD1 is taken as the D call from the table, unchecked against the DNA. TRBV21-1 constitutes a pseudogene. The CDR3 is made up of 20 amino acids. The CDR3 nucleotides read TGTGCCAGCAGCAAAGAGAAGCCCAGGGGGCAATTTGATAGCAATCAGCCCCAGCATTTT. Translation gives CASSKEKPRGQFDSNQPQHF.

The DNA of the CDR3 is TGTGCCAGCAGTTACGGGGGGACCTACGAGCAGTACTTC. As protein: CASSYGGTYEQYF. The J gene is TRBJ2-7, the V gene TRBV6-5; D is possibly TRBD2 (6 bases). This CDR3 has 13 amino acids. Trimming shortened V by 2 bases and J by 2 bases, and 7 bases separated the two germline ends. CDR1 is MNHEY and CDR2 is SVGAGI in the germline V gene.

The V gene is TRBV29-1, the J gene TRBJ2-3, with a tentative D call TRBD2 (5 bases). CDR1 and CDR2 (germline): SQVTM, ANQGSEA. This CDR3 region has 13 residues. V shed 6 bases and J shed 4 bases, with 14 bases lying between them. As DNA, the CDR3 is TGCAGCGTATCAGTGCCCGGGGCAGATACGCAGTATTTT. Translating it yields CSVSVPGADTQYF.

V and J are TRBV11-2 and TRBJ2-7; 9 positions match TRBD2. CDR3 length: 17 amino acids. Germline lookup yields CDR1 SGHAT and CDR2 FQNNGV. Trimming removed 0 bases from V and 7 bases from J; junction bases left unmatched: 13. The chain's CDR3 is CASSLDRASGRSREQYF. For the CDR3, the DNA is TGTGCCAGCAGCTTAGATCGGGCAAGCGGGAGGTCTAGGGAGCAGTACTTC.

The J gene is TRBJ1-1, the V gene TRBV10-3; tentatively, D is TRBD1 (5 bases). Germline V gives CDR1 ENHRY, CDR2 SYGVKD. The CDR3 is 14 residues long. The V end lost 10 bases, the J end lost 6 bases, and 21 bases lay between the germline ends. CDR3 sequence (DNA): TGTGCCACCCTCCAGGGAAGCGATAACGCTGAAGCTTTCTTT. This sequence encodes CATLQGSDNAEAFF.

The chain combines TRBV19 with TRBJ1-1; 8 nucleotides line up with TRBD1. CDR1 and CDR2 (germline): LNHDA, SQIVND (reference sequence). V dropped 7 bases and J dropped 12; count of bases not matched to a gene: 7. The CDR3 is 11 residues long. CDR3 DNA sequence: TGTGCCAGTACCTGGACAGGGCTAACTTTCTTT. It translates to CASTWTGLTFF. The full variable domain, completed using reference TRBV19 and TRBJ1-1, is DGGITQSPKYLFRKEGQNVTLSCEQNLNHDAMYWYRQDPGQGLRLIYYSQIVNDFQKGDIAEGYSVSREKKESFPLTVTSAQKNPTAFYLCASTWTGLTFFGQGTRLTVV.

The CDR3 nucleotides read TGTGCCAGCAGTGAAGGACTAGCGGGGTGGCGGCAGTTCTTC. It encodes CASSEGLAGWRQFF. The genes are TRBV6-5 and TRBJ2-1; TRBD2 aligns across 12 bases. J lost 12 bases, V lost 5 bases, and 8 bases had no gene match. The CDR3 runs 14 residues. Germline V gene data show CDR1 as MNHEY and CDR2 as SVGAGI.

This chain joins TRBV28 and TRBJ2-1; 10 nucleotides align to TRBD2. J was trimmed by 2 bases and V by 5 bases; bases with no gene match: 6. Germline CDR1 MDHEN, CDR2 SYDVKM. This CDR3 comprises 16 residues. In DNA, the CDR3 is TGTGCCAGCAGTGACAGCGGGAGGGCCCCCTACAATGAGCAGTTCTTC. This codes for CASSDSGRAPYNEQFF.

J is TRBJ1-4 and V is TRBV29-1; D gene uncertain. The CDR3 consists of 11 residues. The germline CDR1 and CDR2 sequences are SQVTM and ANQGSEA. Trimming removed 7 bases from V and 8 bases from J, with 11 bases in between. CDR3 amino acids: CSGPRGEKLFF. CDR3 nucleotide sequence: TGCAGCGGTCCACGAGGGGAAAAACTGTTTTTT. Full variable domain (rest looked up from reference TRBV29-1 and TRBJ1-4): SAVISQKPSRDICQRGTSLTIQCQVDSQVTMMFWYRQQPGQSLTLIATANQGSEATYESGFVIDKFPISRPNLTFSTLTVSNMSPEDSSIYLCSGPRGEKLFFGSGTQLSVL.

The chain combines TRBV7-2 with TRBJ2-7, with D maybe TRBD2 (6 bases). Trimming left V 5 bases short and J 4 bases short, with 18 bases between. CDR1 is SGHTA and CDR2 is FQGNSA in the germline V gene. CDR3 length: 15 residues. The DNA for the CDR3 is TGTGCCAGCAGCGGGGGTGTGGGGGGACCATACGAGCAGTACTTC. This translates into CASSGGVGGPYEQYF.

This chain joins TRBV9 and TRBJ2-1; 14 bases match TRBD2. This CDR3 comprises 15 residues. V was pared by 4 bases and J by 7 bases, with 4 bases of the junction left unmatched. Germline-derived CDR1 and CDR2 are SGDLS and YYNGEE. CDR3 amino acids: CASSPGLAGENEQFF. CDR3 in DNA: TGTGCCAGCAGCCCGGGACTAGCGGGAGAAAATGAGCAGTTCTTC. The entire variable domain, with the rest obtained from reference TRBV9 and TRBJ2-1, is as follows: DSGVTQTPKHLITATGQRVTLRCSPRSGDLSVYWYQQSLDQGLQFLIQYYNGEERAKGNILERFSAQQFPDLHSELNLSSLELGDSALYFCASSPGLAGENEQFFGPGTRLTVL.

This chain uses TRBV15 with TRBJ2-7, with D hard to call. The CDR3 has 13 amino acids. V gave up 1 base and J gave up 0 bases, with 4 bases separating them. Germline V gene data show CDR1 as LNHNV and CDR2 as YYDKDF (reference sequence). CDR3 sequence (DNA): TGTGCCACCAGCAGAGGTAGCTCCTACGAGCAGTACTTC. Translation: CATSRGSSYEQYF.

CDR3 residues: CASSDSSGANVLTF. The CDR3 coding sequence is TGTGCCAGCAGCGACAGCTCTGGGGCCAACGTCCTGACTTTC. The chain is built from TRBV2 and TRBJ2-6; TRBD1 is a possible D gene (5 bases). Germline V lookup: CDR1 SNHLY, CDR2 FYNNEI. This CDR3 has 14 amino acids. Deletions cut 6 bases from V and 0 bases from J, with 6 bases between.

This sequence joins TRBV29-1 and TRBJ2-1; TRBD2 might be the D (6 bases). The CDR3 extends over 12 amino acids. Germline V gene sequence: CDR1 SQVTM, CDR2 ANQGSEA. DNA for the CDR3: TGCAGAGCCGGGATAGCGGACTATGAGCAGTTCTTC. This gives the protein CRAGIADYEQFF.

The chain combines TRBV7-8 with TRBJ1-3; 12 positions agree with TRBD1. Germline V gene data show CDR1 as SGHVS and CDR2 as FQNEAQ. CDR3 length: 15 residues. Losses at the gene ends were 0 bases for V and 11 bases for J; bases not matched to a gene: 5. Here the CDR3 DNA reads TGTGCCAGCAGCTTAGCGGGACAGGGGGCGCGGGCCATATATTTT. This translates into CASSLAGQGARAIYF.

The V gene is TRBV29-1, the J gene TRBJ2-2, with unresolved D. The germline V gene encodes CDR1 SQVTM and CDR2 ANQGSEA. V lost 3 bases to trimming and J lost 4 bases, with 12 bases between them. This CDR3 region has 14 residues. The CDR3 DNA is TGCAGCGTTGAGATGGGCAGGCTCACCGGGGAGCTGTTTTTT. As protein: CSVEMGRLTGELFF.

The chain joins TRBV25-1 to TRBJ2-3, with D unresolved. The CDR3 is 14 residues long. Germline CDR1 MGHDK, CDR2 SYGVNS. V was shortened by 2 bases and J by 0 bases, with 6 bases between the two germline ends. The CDR3 sequence: CASSELSSTDTQYF. The CDR3 DNA reads as TGTGCCAGCAGTGAACTCTCTAGCACAGATACGCAGTATTTT.

V is TRBV10-1 and J is TRBJ2-5; 8 bases align to TRBD2. CDR3 size: 12 residues. V trimming: 6 bases; J trimming: 11 bases; junction bases outside the gene matches: 8. Germline CDR1 WNHNN, CDR2 SYGVQD (reference sequence). As DNA, the CDR3 is TGCGCCAGCAGCCTGGACGGGGGGGTACAGTACTTC. It specifies CASSLDGGVQYF.

The V and J genes are TRBV19 and TRBJ2-1; the match to TRBD1 covers 7 bases. Germline V gives CDR1 LNHDA, CDR2 SQIVND (reference sequence). Germline trimming cut 7 bases from V and 8 bases from J; bases unmatched to any gene: 8. The CDR3 runs 13 residues. CDR3: CASKLGRGHEQFF. The CDR3 DNA reads TGTGCCAGTAAATTAGGTAGGGGGCATGAGCAGTTCTTC. Filled out from reference TRBV19 and TRBJ2-1, the complete variable domain reads DGGITQSPKYLFRKEGQNVTLSCEQNLNHDAMYWYRQDPGQGLRLIYYSQIVNDFQKGDIAEGYSVSREKKESFPLTVTSAQKNPTAFYLCASKLGRGHEQFFGPGTRLTVL.

The rearrangement links TRBV6-6 to TRBJ2-1; 10 bases are shared with TRBD2. The CDR3 is 14 residues long. V lost 6 bases and J lost 5; bases outside the gene matches: 4. Germline V gives CDR1 MNHNY, CDR2 SVGAGI (reference sequence). CDR3 bases: TGTGCCAGCAGCGGGACTAGCGTTAACAATGAGCAGTTCTTC. Encoded protein: CASSGTSVNNEQFF.

This clone was detected only once. This chain connects TRBV28 to TRBJ2-5, with 7 bases that match TRBD1. This CDR3 is 15 amino acids long. Germline trimming cut 6 bases from V and 1 base from J; bases unmatched to any gene: 8. Looked up from germline, CDR1 is MDHEN and CDR2 is SYDVKM. The CDR3 here is CASSPGTVLQETQYF. For the CDR3, the DNA is TGTGCCAGCAGCCCCGGGACAGTCCTCCAAGAGACCCAGTACTTC.

J is TRBJ2-5 and V is TRBV7-3, with a tentative D call TRBD2 (6 bases). In germline, CDR1 is SGHTA, CDR2 FQGTGA. V was trimmed by 0 bases and J by 1 base, leaving 9 bases between them. This CDR3 comprises 15 residues. The CDR3 protein is CASSLTAGLQETQYF. The CDR3 DNA is TGTGCCAGCAGCTTAACAGCGGGCCTCCAAGAGACCCAGTACTTC. Full variable domain (outside the CDR3, taken from reference TRBV7-3 and TRBJ2-5): GAGVSQTPSNKVTEKGKYVELRCDPISGHTALYWYRQSLGQGPEFLIYFQGTGAADDSGLPNDRFFAVRPEGSVSTLKIQRTERGDSAVYLCASSLTAGLQETQYFGPGTRLLVL.

The rearrangement links TRBV9 to TRBJ2-7; possible D gene TRBD1, 9 bases. Germline V lookup: CDR1 SGDLS, CDR2 YYNGEE. The CDR3 sequence is 16 residues long. Deletions cut 3 bases from V and 5 bases from J, with 21 bases between. This CDR3 is CASSAGGTGIMDEQYF. The CDR3 DNA is TGTGCCAGCAGCGCGGGGGGGACAGGGATTATGGACGAGCAGTACTTC.

A single count supports this clone. The chain carries TRBV5-1 and TRBJ1-1; maybe TRBD1 (5 bases). This CDR3 region has 13 residues. In germline, CDR1 is SGHRS, CDR2 YFSETQ. V was shortened by 0 bases and J by 5 bases, with 8 bases between the two germline ends. The CDR3 reads CASSLDRGTEAFF. DNA for the CDR3: TGCGCCAGCAGCTTGGATCGGGGGACTGAAGCTTTCTTT.

This chain uses TRBV27 with TRBJ1-1; 8 bases are shared with TRBD1. Germline V gene data show CDR1 as MNHEY and CDR2 as SMNVEV (reference sequence). After removal of 3 bases from V and 8 bases from J, the junction contained 5 bases not matched to a gene. This CDR3 is 13 amino acids long. The CDR3 loop is CASSFSGQGEAFF. CDR3 DNA sequence: TGTGCCAGCAGTTTCTCCGGACAGGGAGAAGCTTTCTTT.

This chain joins TRBV30 and TRBJ2-1; 12 bases align to TRBD2. The CDR3 loop spans 14 amino acids. Germline lookup yields CDR1 GTSNPN and CDR2 SVGIG (reference sequence). Losses at the gene ends were 5 bases for V and 7 bases for J; bases not matched to a gene: 6. This CDR3 is CAWGGLAGGNEQFF. The DNA of the CDR3 is TGTGCCTGGGGGGGACTAGCGGGTGGGAATGAGCAGTTCTTC.